This TCR beta chain was identified during a study of CD8+ T cells in alopecia areata (dated by TCRdb to 2017 to 2018). A note on the overall study: The treated patients took part in an open-label pilot trial in which moderate-to-severe alopecia areata was treated with oral tofacitinib at 5 to 10 mg twice daily. Patients on tofacitinib were biopsied at baseline and after 4 and 24 weeks of treatment, and several of the patients also had a later scalp biopsy. In treated patients, disease severity was measured using the SALT score, which gives the percentage of scalp surface area affected. Tofacitinib was administered for 6 to 18 months, and 6 months of follow-up off drug were then conducted to assess delayed response and recurrence. On the human side, TCRbeta sequencing was run on scalp tissue and on sorted CD4+ and CD8+ peripheral blood T cells from healthy controls and from alopecia areata patients with either patchy or totalis/universalis disease. To study T cell clonal expansion in alopecia areata, the researchers applied high-throughput TCRbeta sequencing to both the C3H/HeJ mouse model and human patients. RNA was extracted with the PAXgene miRNA kit for fixed scalp, the miRNeasy kit for PBMCs, and the RNeasy kit for mouse skin. TCRbeta CDR3 regions were amplified by immunoSEQ multiplex PCR with 35 Vbeta forward and 13 Jbeta reverse primers. Clonality in the scalp was compared among normal scalp (n=4), patchy alopecia areata scalp (n=8), and alopecia totalis/universalis scalp (n=8). Broader findings and caveats from the paper: Because the treated cohort was small and had just a single nonresponder, larger studies are needed to establish links between baseline CD8+ expansion and response. Lesional scalp, especially in alopecia totalis/universalis, showed higher clonality and more expanded CD8+ clones than normal scalp, suggesting antigenic drive. Shared TCR sequences between patients were less evident than in mice, which may be partly attributable to HLA diversity in the patient population. During tofacitinib treatment, many expanded lesional clones remained in scalp and blood, and this persistence may partly explain relapse after treatment is stopped. Unlike mouse skin, where gammadelta T cells dominate, normal human skin contains resident alphabeta T cells that get sequenced too, which complicates analysis of the scalp TCR repertoire. Tofacitinib significantly decreased scalp clonality and the number of expanded CD8+ clones among the top 100 scalp clones.

The library was made by the immunoSEQ multiplex PCR assay. RNA was extracted from all samples and reverse transcribed into cDNA as template for TCR sequencing. First-strand cDNA was synthesized with SuperScript III using a 2:1 mix of oligo-dT and random hexamers. A synthetic immune receptor repertoire was used to measure amplification bias, and any remaining bias was corrected computationally. The paper's processing steps were these. After raw reads were preprocessed to remove errors, the CDR3 was defined following IMGT conventions as running from the conserved cysteine to phenylalanine. Clonality was computed as 1 minus the Shannon entropy, with the entropy normalized by log2 of the number of productive unique TCRs. Whether each scalp clone was CD4 or CD8 was inferred by checking scalp TCRbeta sequences against the CD4 and CD8 repertoires from sorted blood. TCRdb holds this immuneACCESS table with in-frame rearrangements only. Some clones are missing; in checked studies, unresolved V genes explain under half, and the rest has no known cause. The DNA was the basis for D and trimming; V, J and clone size are from that table. This sample has more than 100,000 clones in its table, and around 84% of those were observed once. Of the sample, 11% is held by the ten largest clones.

The germline V gene sets CDR1 to MGHRA and CDR2 to YSYEKL. The junction shows trimming of 3 bases on V and 1 base on J, plus 9 bases between the germline ends. The CDR3 runs 14 amino acids, cysteine and phenylalanine included. Just CDR3 DNA is preserved here, 42 bases in frame from base 1. The meaning of the sample's treatment or condition label: oral pan-JAK inhibitor, 5-10 mg twice daily. Lesional scalp punch biopsies and peripheral blood were obtained from alopecia areata patients. PBMCs were separated by density centrifugation and stained for CD3, CD4 and CD8, after which CD4+ and CD8+ T cells were sorted on a FACSAria. A word on this clone: Its specific antigen is unknown. No clone much larger than this one lies a single base away; base qualities are absent.

Sequencing used CD8+ T cells sorted from blood, obtained between weeks 30 and 35, from a patient treated with tofacitinib. This TCR was recovered from a human donor with alopecia areata. The chain uses TRBV4-1 and TRBJ1-1, and the D gene may be TRBD1, 5 bases matching. The sequenced DNA is TGCGCCAGCAGCCACAGGGTAGGGAACACTGAAGCTTTCTTT. Its amino acids are CASSHRVGNTEAFF.